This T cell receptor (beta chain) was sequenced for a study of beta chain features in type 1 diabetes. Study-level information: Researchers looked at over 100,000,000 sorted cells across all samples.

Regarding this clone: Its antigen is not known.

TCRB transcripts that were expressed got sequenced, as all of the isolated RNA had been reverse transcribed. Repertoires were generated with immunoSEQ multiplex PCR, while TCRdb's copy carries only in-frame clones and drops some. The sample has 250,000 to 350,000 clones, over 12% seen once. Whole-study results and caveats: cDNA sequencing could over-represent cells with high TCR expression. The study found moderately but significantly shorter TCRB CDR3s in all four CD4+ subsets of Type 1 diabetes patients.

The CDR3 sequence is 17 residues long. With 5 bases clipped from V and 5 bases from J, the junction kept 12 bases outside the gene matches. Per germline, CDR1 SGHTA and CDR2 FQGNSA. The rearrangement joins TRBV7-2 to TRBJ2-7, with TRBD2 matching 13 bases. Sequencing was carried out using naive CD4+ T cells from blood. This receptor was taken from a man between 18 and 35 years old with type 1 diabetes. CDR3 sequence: CASSLRLAGGLSDEQYF. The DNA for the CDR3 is TGTGCCAGCAGCCTCAGACTAGCGGGGGGACTTTCGGACGAGCAGTACTTC.